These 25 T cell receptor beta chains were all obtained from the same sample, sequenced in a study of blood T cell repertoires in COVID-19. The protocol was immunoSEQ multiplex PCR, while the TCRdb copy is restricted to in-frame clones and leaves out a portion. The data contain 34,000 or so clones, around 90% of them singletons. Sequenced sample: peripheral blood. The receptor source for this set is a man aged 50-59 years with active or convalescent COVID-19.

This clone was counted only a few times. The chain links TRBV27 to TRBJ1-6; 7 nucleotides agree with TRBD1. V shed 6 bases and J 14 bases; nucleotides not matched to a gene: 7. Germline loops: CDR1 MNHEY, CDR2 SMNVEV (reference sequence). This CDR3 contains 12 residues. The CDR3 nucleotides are TGTGCCAGCAGAGGACAGGTCGGCACCCTCCACTTT. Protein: CASRGQVGTLHF.

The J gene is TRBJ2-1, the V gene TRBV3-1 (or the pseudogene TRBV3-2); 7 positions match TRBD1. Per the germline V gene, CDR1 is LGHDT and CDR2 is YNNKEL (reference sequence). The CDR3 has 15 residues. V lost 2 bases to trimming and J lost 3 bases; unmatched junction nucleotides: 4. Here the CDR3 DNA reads TGTGCCAGCAGCCAACGGAACAGGGGCTACAATGAGCAGTTCTTC. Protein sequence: CASSQRNRGYNEQFF.

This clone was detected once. The CDR3 DNA sequence: TGTGCCAGCAGCTACACGGGGAAGGTAGTTGGGATCGGACTAGCGGGAGCGATCTACGAGCAGTACTTC. Its translation: CASSYTGKVVGIGLAGAIYEQYF. The chain uses TRBV6-6 and TRBJ2-7, with 13 bases lining up with TRBD2. The germline gives CDR1 MNHNY, CDR2 SVGAGI (reference sequence). This CDR3 region has 23 residues. The J segment lost 3 bases and the V segment lost 6 bases, leaving 29 bases of the junction unmatched.

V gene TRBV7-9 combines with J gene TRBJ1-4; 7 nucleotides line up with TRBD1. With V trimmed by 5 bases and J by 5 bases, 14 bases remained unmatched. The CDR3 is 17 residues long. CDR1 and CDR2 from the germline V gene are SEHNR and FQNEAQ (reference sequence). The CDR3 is CASSLGRATGINEKLFF. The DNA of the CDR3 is TGTGCCAGCAGCCTAGGAAGAGCGACAGGGATAAATGAAAAACTGTTTTTT. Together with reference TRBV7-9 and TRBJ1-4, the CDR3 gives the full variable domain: DTGVSQNPRHKITKRGQNVTFRCDPISEHNRLYWYRQTLGQGPEFLTYFQNEAQLEKSRLLSDRFSAERPKGSFSTLEIQRTEQGDSAMYLCASSLGRATGINEKLFFGSGTQLSVL.

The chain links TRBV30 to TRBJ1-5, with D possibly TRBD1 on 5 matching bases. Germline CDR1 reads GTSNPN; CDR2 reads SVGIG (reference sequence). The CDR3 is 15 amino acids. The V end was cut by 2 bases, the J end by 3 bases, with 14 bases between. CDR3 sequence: CAWSLRGLYNQPQHF. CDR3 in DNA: TGTGCCTGGAGTCTCCGGGGACTATACAATCAGCCCCAGCATTTT.

The CDR3 sequence is CASSPWTGEYEKLFF. DNA for the CDR3: TGTGCCAGCAGCCCCTGGACAGGGGAGTATGAAAAACTGTTTTTT. J is TRBJ1-4 and V is TRBV3-1 (or the pseudogene TRBV3-2), with 9 positions matching TRBD1. The CDR3 has 15 amino acids. Trimming removed 4 bases from V and 6 bases from J; junction bases left unmatched: 6. The germline V gene encodes CDR1 LGHDT and CDR2 YNNKEL (reference sequence).

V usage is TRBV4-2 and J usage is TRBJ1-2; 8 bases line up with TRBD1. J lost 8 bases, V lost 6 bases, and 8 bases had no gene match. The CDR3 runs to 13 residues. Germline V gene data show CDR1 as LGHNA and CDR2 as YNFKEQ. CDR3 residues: CASRRTGWSGYTF. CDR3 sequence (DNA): TGTGCCAGCAGGCGGACAGGGTGGAGCGGCTACACCTTC.

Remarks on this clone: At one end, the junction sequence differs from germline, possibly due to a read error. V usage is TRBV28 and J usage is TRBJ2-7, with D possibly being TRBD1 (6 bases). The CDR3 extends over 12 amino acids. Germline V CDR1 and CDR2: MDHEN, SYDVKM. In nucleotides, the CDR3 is TGTGCCAGCAGTTTATCTTCAGGGGCAGGGAACTTC. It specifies CASSLSSGAGNF. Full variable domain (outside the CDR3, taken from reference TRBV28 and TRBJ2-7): DVKVTQSSRYLVKRTGEKVFLECVQDMDHENMFWYRQDPGLGLRLIYFSYDVKMKEKGDIPEGYSVSREKKERFSLILESASTNQTSMYLCASSLSSGAGNFGPGTRLTVT.

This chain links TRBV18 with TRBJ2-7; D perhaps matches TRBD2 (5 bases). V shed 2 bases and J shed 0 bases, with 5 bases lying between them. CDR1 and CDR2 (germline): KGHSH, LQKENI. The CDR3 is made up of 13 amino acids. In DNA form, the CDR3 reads TGTGCCAGCTCACCAACTAGCTCCTACGAGCAGTACTTC. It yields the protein CASSPTSSYEQYF. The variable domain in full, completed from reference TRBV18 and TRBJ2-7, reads NAGVMQNPRHLVRRRGQEARLRCSPMKGHSHVYWYRQLPEEGLKFMVYLQKENIIDESGMPKERFSAEFPKEGPSILRIQQVVRGDSAAYFCASSPTSSYEQYFGPGTRLTVT.

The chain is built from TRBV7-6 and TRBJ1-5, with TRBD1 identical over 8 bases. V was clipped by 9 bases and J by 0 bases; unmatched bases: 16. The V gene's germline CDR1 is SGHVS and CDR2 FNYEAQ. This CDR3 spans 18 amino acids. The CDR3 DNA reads TGTGCCAGTATTGGGACAGGTTGGAGGGCCTATAGCAATCAGCCCCAGCATTTT. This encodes CASIGTGWRAYSNQPQHF.

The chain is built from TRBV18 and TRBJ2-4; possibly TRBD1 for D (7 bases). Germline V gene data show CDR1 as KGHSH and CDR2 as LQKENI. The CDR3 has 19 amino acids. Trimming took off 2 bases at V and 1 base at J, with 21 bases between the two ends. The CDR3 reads CASSPYRDRWDWAKNIQYF. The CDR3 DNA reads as TGTGCCAGCTCACCATATCGGGACAGATGGGACTGGGCCAAAAACATTCAGTACTTC.

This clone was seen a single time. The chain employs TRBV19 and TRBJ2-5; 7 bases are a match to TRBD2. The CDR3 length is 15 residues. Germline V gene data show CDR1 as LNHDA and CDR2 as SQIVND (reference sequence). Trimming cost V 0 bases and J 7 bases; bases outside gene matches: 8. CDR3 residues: CASSIDRRAGVTQYF. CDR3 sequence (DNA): TGTGCCAGTAGTATAGATCGACGGGCGGGGGTGACCCAGTACTTC. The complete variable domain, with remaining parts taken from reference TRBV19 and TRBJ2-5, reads DGGITQSPKYLFRKEGQNVTLSCEQNLNHDAMYWYRQDPGQGLRLIYYSQIVNDFQKGDIAEGYSVSREKKESFPLTVTSAQKNPTAFYLCASSIDRRAGVTQYFGPGTRLLVL.

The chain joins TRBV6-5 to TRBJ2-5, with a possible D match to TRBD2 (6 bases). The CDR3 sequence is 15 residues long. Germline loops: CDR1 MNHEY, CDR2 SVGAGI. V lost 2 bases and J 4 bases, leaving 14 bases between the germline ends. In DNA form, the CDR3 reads TGTGCCAGCAGTTACCACCTTCAGGGAGGAGAGACCCAGTACTTC. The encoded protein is CASSYHLQGGETQYF.

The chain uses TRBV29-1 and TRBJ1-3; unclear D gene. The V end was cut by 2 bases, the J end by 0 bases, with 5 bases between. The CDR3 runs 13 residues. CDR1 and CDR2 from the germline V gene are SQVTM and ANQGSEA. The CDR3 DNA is TGCAGCGTTGAATTTATCTCTGGAAACACCATATATTTT. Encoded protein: CSVEFISGNTIYF.

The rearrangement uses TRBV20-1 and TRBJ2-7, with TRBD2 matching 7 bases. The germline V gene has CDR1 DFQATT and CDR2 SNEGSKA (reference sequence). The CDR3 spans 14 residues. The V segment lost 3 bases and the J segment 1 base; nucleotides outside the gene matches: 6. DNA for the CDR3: TGCAGTGCTAGTATGGGAGGGAGGTCCTACGAGCAGTACTTC. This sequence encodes CSASMGGRSYEQYF.

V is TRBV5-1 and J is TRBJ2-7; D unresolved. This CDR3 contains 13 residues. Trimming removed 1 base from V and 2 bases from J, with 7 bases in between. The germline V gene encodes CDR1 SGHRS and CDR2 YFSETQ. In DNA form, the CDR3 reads TGCGCCAGCAGCTTGAACTACCCCTACGAGCAGTACTTC. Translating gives CASSLNYPYEQYF.

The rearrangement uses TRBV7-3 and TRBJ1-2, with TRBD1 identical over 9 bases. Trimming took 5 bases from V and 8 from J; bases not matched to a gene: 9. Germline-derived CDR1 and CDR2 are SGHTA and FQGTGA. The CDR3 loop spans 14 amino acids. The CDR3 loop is CASSIGTGLEGYTF. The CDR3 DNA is TGTGCCAGCAGCATAGGGACAGGGTTGGAAGGCTACACCTTC.

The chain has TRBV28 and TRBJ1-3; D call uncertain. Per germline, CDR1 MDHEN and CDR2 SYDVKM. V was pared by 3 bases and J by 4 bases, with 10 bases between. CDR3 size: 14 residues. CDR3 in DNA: TGTGCCAGCAGTTTGGCGGGATTCGGAAACACCATATATTTT. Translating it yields CASSLAGFGNTIYF.

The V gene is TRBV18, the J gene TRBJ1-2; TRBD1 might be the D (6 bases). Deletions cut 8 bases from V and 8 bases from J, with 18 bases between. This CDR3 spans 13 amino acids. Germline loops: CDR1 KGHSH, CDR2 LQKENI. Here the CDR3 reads CASPRGGGRGYTF. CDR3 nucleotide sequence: TGTGCCAGCCCCCGCGGGGGGGGGCGAGGCTACACCTTC.

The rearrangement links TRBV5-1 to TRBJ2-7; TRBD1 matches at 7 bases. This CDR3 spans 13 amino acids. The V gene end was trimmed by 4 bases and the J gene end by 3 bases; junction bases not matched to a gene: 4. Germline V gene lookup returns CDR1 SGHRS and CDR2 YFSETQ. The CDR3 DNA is TGCGCCAGCAGCCAAGGGACAGACTACGAGCAGTACTTC. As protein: CASSQGTDYEQYF.

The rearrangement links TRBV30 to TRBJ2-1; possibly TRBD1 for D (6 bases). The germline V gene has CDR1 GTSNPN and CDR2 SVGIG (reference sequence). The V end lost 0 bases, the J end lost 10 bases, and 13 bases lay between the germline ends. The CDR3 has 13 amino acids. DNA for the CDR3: TGTGCCTGGAGTGTACAGGGTCTAGAGGAGCAGTTCTTC. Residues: CAWSVQGLEEQFF.

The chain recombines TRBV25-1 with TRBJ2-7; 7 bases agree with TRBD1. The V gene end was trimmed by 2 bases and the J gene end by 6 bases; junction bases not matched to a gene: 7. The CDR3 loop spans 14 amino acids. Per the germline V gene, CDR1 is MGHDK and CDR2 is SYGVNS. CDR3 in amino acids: CASSEGRTGGEQYF. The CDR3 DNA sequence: TGTGCCAGCAGTGAAGGTCGGACAGGAGGCGAGCAGTACTTC.

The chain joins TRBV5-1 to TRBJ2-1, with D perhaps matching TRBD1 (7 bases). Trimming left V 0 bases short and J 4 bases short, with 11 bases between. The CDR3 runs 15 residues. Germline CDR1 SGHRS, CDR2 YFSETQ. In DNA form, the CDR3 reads TGCGCCAGCAGCTTGGGCGGGACAGAATACAATGAGCAGTTCTTC. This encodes CASSLGGTEYNEQFF.

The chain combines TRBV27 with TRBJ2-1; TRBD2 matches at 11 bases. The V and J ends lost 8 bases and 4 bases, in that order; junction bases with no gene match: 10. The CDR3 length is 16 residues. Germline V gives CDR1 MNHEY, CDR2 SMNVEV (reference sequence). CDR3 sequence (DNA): TGTGCCAGCCGTACCCCTAGCGGGAGGAGGTACAATGAGCAGTTCTTC. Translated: CASRTPSGRRYNEQFF.

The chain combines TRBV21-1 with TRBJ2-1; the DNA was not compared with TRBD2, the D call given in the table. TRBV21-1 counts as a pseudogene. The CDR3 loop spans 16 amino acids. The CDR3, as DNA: TGTGCCAGCAGCAAAGTACCGGGACTCCCATACAATGAGCAGTTCTTC. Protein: CASSKVPGLPYNEQFF.